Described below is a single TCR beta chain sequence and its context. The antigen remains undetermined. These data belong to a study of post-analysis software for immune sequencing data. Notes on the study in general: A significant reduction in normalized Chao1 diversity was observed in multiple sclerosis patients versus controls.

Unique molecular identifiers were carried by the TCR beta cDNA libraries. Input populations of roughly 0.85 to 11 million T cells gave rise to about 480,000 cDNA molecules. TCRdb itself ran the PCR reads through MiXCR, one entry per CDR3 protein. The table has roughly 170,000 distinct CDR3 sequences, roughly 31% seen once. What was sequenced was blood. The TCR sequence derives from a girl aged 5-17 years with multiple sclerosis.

CDR3 DNA: TGTGCCAGCAGCCAAGATTCGTCACCAGCGGGAGGCTGGGCCTACGAGCAGTACTTC. Protein sequence: CASSQDSSPAGGWAYEQYF. This rearrangement joins TRBV4-2 to TRBJ2-7; TRBD2 matches 9 bases. Trimming at V came to 0 bases and at J to 2 bases, leaving 14 bases not matched to a gene. CDR1 LGHNA and CDR2 YNFKEQ come from the germline V gene. The CDR3 length is 19 residues.